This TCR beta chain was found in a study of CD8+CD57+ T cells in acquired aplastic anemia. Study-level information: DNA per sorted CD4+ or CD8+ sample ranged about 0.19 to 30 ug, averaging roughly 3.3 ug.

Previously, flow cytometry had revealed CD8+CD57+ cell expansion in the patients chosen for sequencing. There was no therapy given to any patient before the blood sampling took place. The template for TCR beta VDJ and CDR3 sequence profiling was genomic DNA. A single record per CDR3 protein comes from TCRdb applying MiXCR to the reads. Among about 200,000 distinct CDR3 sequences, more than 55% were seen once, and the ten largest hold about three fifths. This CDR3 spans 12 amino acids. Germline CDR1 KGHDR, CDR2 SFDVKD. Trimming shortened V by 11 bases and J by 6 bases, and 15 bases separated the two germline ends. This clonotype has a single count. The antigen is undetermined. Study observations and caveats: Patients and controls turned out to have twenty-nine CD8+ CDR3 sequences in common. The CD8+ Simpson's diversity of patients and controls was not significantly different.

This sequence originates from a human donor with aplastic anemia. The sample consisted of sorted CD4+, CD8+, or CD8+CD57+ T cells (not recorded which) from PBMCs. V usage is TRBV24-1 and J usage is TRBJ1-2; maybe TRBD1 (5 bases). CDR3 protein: CAIQGLLDGYTF. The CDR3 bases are TGTGCCATCCAGGGTCTTCTCGATGGCTACACCTTC.